What follows is one TCR beta chain and its context. Its matching antigen is unknown. Method: immunoSEQ multiplex PCR; TCRdb's copy keeps in-frame clones and lacks some. The sample shows over 100,000 clones, about 92% of them seen only once. V was cut by 0 bases and J by 9 bases, with 17 bases left in between. This CDR3 is built from 16 residues. CDR1 and CDR2 (germline): MGHRA, YSYEKL. The data derive from a study of graft-versus-host responses after intestinal transplantation. The receptor comes from a human donor who was the organ donor for an intestinal transplant. The sample was unstimulated CD4+ T cells sorted from spleen or lymph node cells, taken before transplant. The genes are TRBV4-1 and TRBJ1-4; D is possibly TRBD1 (5 bases). The CDR3 is CASSQESSGVGKKLFF. CDR3 DNA: TGCGCCAGCAGCCAAGAATCCTCGGGGGTAGGGAAAAAACTGTTTTTT.